Listed here is a single T cell receptor (beta chain). Its specificity is not known. This sample was taken from a study of blood T cells in healthy people across ages. Study conclusions and caveats: Using unsorted PBMCs precluded a conclusive naive versus antigen-experienced comparison.

Primers used in a second PCR of roughly 6 to 12 cycles were a sample-barcoded 5' primer and a J-beta primer mix. A template-switch adaptor with 12 random nucleotides tagged each cDNA molecule. MiXCR, run by TCRdb on the 5' RACE reads, gives a single entry per CDR3 protein. The sample carries about 1.4 million distinct CDR3 sequences, around 55% recorded once. This CDR3 spans 16 amino acids. V dropped 2 bases and J dropped 6; count of bases not matched to a gene: 8. CDR1 and CDR2 (germline): MNHNY, SVGAGI (reference sequence). In terms of origin and age, donors were healthy Caucasian individuals from Russia aged 6 to 90.

The TCR comes from a man aged 18 to 35 in good health. Sequenced input: blood. V usage is TRBV6-6 and J usage is TRBJ2-3; 10 bases are shared with TRBD2. CDR3 DNA: TGTGCCAGCAGTTACGGGCTAGCGGGAGCAACTGATACGCAGTATTTT. Its translation: CASSYGLAGATDTQYF.